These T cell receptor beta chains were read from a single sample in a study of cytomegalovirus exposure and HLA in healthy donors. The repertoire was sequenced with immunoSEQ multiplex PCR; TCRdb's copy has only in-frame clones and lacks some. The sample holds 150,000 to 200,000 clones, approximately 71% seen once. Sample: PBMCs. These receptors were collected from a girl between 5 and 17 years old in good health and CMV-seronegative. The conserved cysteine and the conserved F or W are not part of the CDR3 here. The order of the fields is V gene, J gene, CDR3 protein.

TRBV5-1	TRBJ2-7	ASKVGGVYEQY
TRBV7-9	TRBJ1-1	ASSLGGRDTEAF
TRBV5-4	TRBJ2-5	ASSLVSLVGETQY
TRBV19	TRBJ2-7	ASTGGSGYEQY
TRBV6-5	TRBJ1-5	ASIPSRQGQPQH
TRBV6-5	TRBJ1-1	ASSYSYRAPEAF
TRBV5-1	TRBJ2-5	ASNERGGLETQY
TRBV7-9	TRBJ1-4	ASSLARGEKLF
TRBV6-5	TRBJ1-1	ASSYGTGGTEAF
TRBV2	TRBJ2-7	ASSSTGVGFYEQY
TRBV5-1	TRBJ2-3	ASSLGGRLAPSTDTQY
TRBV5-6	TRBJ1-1	ASSLDWGRNTEAF
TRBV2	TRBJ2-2	ASALGTGNTGELF
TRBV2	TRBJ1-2	ASSTGTAGGYT
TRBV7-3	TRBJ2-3	ASSLLTGQADTQY
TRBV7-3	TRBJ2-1	ASTPNPSSYEQF
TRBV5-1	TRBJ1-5	ASSLAGGQPQH
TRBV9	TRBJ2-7	ASTRGAGAGEQY
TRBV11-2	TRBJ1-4	ASSLMALGGNEKLF
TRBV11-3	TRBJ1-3	ASSPTGSGNTIY
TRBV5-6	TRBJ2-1	ASSSSGGTQI
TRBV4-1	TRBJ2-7	ASSQPTFQGEDYEQY
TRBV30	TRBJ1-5	AWTGAPNQPQH
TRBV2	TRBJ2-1	ASRDSEQF
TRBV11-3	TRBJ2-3	ASSLDVGRGTTDTQY
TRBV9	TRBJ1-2	ASSAGSGQGMYGYT
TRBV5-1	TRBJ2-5	ASSIRTDLQETQY
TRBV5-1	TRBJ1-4	ASSASSGQGGNEKLF
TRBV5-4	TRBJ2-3	ASSPRGFTDTQY
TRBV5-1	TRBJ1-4	ASSPDLGQNEKLF
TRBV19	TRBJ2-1	ASSQTTGASEQF
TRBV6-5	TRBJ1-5	ASSSNSNQPQH
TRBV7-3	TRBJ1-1	ASSSSMNTEAF
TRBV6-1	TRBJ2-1	ASSEARGNEQF
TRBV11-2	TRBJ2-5	ASSPEETQY
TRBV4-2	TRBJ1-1	ASRAPQSNTEAF
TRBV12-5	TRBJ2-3	ASGWAGTQY
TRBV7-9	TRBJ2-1	ASSPPLPGSDSYNEQF
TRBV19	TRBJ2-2	ASISAGINTGELF
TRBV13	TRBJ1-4	ASSLGTGGEKLF
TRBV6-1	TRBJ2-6	ASQGSGANVLT
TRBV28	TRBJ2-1	ASSMTGLNEQF
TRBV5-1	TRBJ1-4	ASRAQATNEKLF
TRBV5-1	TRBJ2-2	ASSLAGGATGELF
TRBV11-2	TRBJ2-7	ASSSSAGVGYEQY
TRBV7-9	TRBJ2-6	ASSLDGGPISGANVLT
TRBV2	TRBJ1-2	ARRVLEGYT
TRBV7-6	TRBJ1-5	ASSLEAGGSNQPQH
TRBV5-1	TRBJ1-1	ASSEQGGTEAF